These T cell receptor beta chains were read from a single sample in a study of cytomegalovirus exposure and HLA in healthy donors. Sequencing was performed with immunoSEQ multiplex PCR; in TCRdb, only in-frame clones are kept and a portion is missing. The data hold 100,000 to 150,000 clones, with 70% to 80% observed a single time. What was sequenced was PBMCs. Every receptor here comes from a man aged 45 to 65 in good health and CMV-seronegative. Each CDR3 is given with its conserved first and last residue. D genes are given only for firm matches. Some rows mark clone size as missing; the rest say once, few, many or name a class of expanded clone.

d_call j_call v_call cdr3_length clone_size cdr3_aa cdr3_nt
TRBD1 TRBJ2-7 TRBV15 12 - CATSAQGYEQYF TGTGCCACCAGCGCACAGGGGTACGAGCAGTACTTC
- TRBJ1-1 TRBV25-1 13 - CASSPGHGAEAFF TGTGCCAGCAGTCCGGGACATGGGGCTGAAGCTTTCTTT
TRBD1 TRBJ1-2 TRBV5-1 13 - CASSLEGADGYTF TGCGCCAGCAGCTTGGAGGGGGCGGATGGCTACACCTTC
- TRBJ1-6 TRBV7-2 16 - CASSLAPGVYNSPLHF TGTGCCAGCAGCTTAGCTCCAGGGGTGTATAATTCACCCCTCCACTTT
- TRBJ1-6 TRBV6-1 11 once CASSDDSPLHF TGTGCCAGCAGTGACGATTCACCCCTCCACTTT
TRBD2 TRBJ2-1 TRBV7-2 19 - CASSLAGTSGASSYNEQFF TGTGCCAGCAGCTTAGCCGGGACTAGCGGGGCGAGCTCCTACAATGAGCAGTTCTTC
- TRBJ2-5 TRBV5-4 13 - CASSQIRGETQYF TGTGCCAGCAGCCAAATCAGGGGCGAGACCCAGTACTTC
- TRBJ2-1 TRBV11-3 13 - CASSSDRYNEQFF TGTGCCAGCAGCTCCGACAGATACAATGAGCAGTTCTTC
- TRBJ1-1 TRBV19 19 - CASSRGLTGNYLLNTEAFF TGTGCCAGTAGTAGGGGGCTCACAGGGAACTACTTATTGAACACTGAAGCTTTCTTT
- TRBJ2-2 TRBV6-1 16 - CASSESQLSNTGELFF TGTGCCAGCAGTGAGTCACAGCTATCGAACACCGGGGAGCTGTTTTTT
- TRBJ2-5 TRBV4-1 13 - CASSSWLRETQYF TGCGCCAGCAGCTCCTGGTTGAGGGAGACCCAGTACTTC
TRBD2 TRBJ2-1 TRBV6-1 15 - CASSISGGGPNEQFF TGTGCCAGCAGTATTAGCGGGGGGGGCCCCAATGAGCAGTTCTTC
- TRBJ2-5 TRBV6-5 13 - CASSYEVRETQYF TGTGCCAGCAGTTACGAGGTGCGGGAGACCCAGTACTTC
TRBD2 TRBJ2-2 TRBV7-2 17 - CASSLDSGITNTGELFF TGTGCCAGCAGCTTAGATAGCGGGATTACGAACACCGGGGAGCTGTTTTTT
TRBD1 TRBJ1-1 TRBV6-5 13 - CASIPDRGREAFF TGTGCCAGCATCCCCGACAGGGGCCGTGAAGCTTTCTTT
- TRBJ2-3 TRBV2 14 - CASRDRDRGDTQYF TGTGCCAGCAGGGACCGAGACCGGGGAGATACGCAGTATTTT
- TRBJ1-1 TRBV7-3 15 - CASSWGVGEHTEAFF TGTGCCAGCAGCTGGGGGGTGGGGGAGCACACTGAAGCTTTCTTT
TRBD2 TRBJ2-1 TRBV5-6 17 few CASRATSGGAWVNEQFF TGTGCCAGCAGGGCCACTAGCGGGGGGGCCTGGGTAAATGAGCAGTTCTTC
- TRBJ1-5 TRBV21-1 18 once CASSKWGQGARVEQPQHF -
- TRBJ2-3 TRBV6-4 15 - CASSEGGGHTDTQYF TGTGCCAGCAGTGAGGGGGGGGGCCACACAGATACGCAGTATTTT
TRBD1 TRBJ2-7 TRBV5-1 13 once CASGTGRIDEQYF TGCGCCAGTGGGACAGGAAGAATCGACGAGCAGTACTTC
- TRBJ2-2 TRBV9 17 - CASSSEDRPANTGELFF TGTGCCAGCAGCTCCGAAGACAGGCCAGCGAACACCGGGGAGCTGTTTTTT
TRBD2 TRBJ2-3 TRBV7-6 16 - CASSLPTSGGTDTQYF TGTGCCAGCAGCTTACCGACTAGCGGGGGCACAGATACACAGTATTTT
- TRBJ2-3 TRBV5-1 14 - CASSRGGGTDTQYF TGCGCCAGCAGCCGAGGTGGGGGGACAGATACGCAGTATTTT
- TRBJ1-1 TRBV5-4 15 - CASSLAAGEGTEAFF TGTGCCAGCAGCTTGGCAGCAGGGGAGGGCACTGAAGCTTTCTTT
TRBD1 TRBJ1-6 TRBV5-4 16 - CASSLGTGGSNSPLHF TGTGCCAGCAGCTTGGGCACAGGGGGCTCTAATTCACCCCTCCACTTT
TRBD2 TRBJ2-5 TRBV15 15 - CATSGTSGGGETQYF TGTGCCACCAGCGGGACTAGCGGGGGGGGTGAGACCCAGTACTTC
- TRBJ1-5 TRBV2 13 - CASSTDTNQPQHF TGTGCCAGCAGCACCGACACCAATCAGCCCCAGCATTTT
- TRBJ2-3 TRBV7-9 11 - CASSLGGDWHF TGTGCCAGCAGCTTAGGGGGGGATTGGCATTTT
TRBD1 TRBJ1-1 TRBV5-1 15 once CASRHSTGENTEAFF TGCGCCAGCCGCCATTCTACAGGGGAGAACACTGAAGCTTTCTTT
TRBD2 TRBJ2-3 TRBV4-3 18 - CASSQDPASGTSTDTQYF TGCGCCAGCAGCCAAGATCCCGCTAGCGGTACTAGCACAGATACGCAGTATTTT
- TRBJ2-7 TRBV7-3 15 - CASSPGTQDYYEQYF TGTGCCAGCAGTCCCGGGACACAAGACTACTACGAGCAGTACTTC
TRBD1 TRBJ1-2 TRBV7-2 16 - CASSSNQPGTGNGYTF TGTGCCAGCAGCTCTAACCAGCCCGGGACAGGGAATGGCTACACCTTC
- TRBJ2-6 TRBV7-6 15 - CASSLWHSGANVLTF TGTGCCAGCAGCTTGTGGCACTCTGGGGCCAACGTCCTGACTTTC
TRBD2 TRBJ2-3 TRBV4-1 16 - CASSPRGGRVADTQYF TGCGCCAGCAGCCCGCGGGGGGGCAGGGTAGCAGATACGCAGTATTTT
TRBD1 TRBJ2-2 TRBV5-1 16 few CASRPGQGAVTGELFF TGCGCCAGCAGACCCGGACAGGGGGCAGTAACCGGGGAGCTGTTTTTT
- TRBJ1-1 TRBV7-3 13 - CASSTDRNTEAFF TGTGCCAGTTCGACCGACAGAAACACTGAAGCTTTCTTT
- TRBJ1-1 TRBV7-8 14 - CASSDPWGETEAFF TGTGCCAGCAGCGATCCGTGGGGGGAAACTGAAGCTTTCTTT
TRBD1 TRBJ1-6 TRBV2 14 - CASRHRGLYSPLHF TGTGCCAGCAGGCACAGGGGGCTGTATTCACCCCTCCACTTT
TRBD2 TRBJ2-3 TRBV5-5 17 - CASSLAGLAMGTDTQYF TGTGCCAGCAGCTTGGCAGGACTAGCTATGGGCACAGATACGCAGTATTTT
- TRBJ1-4 TRBV7-9 12 - CSSSFNNEKLFF TGTTCCAGCAGCTTCAATAATGAAAAACTGTTTTTT
TRBD1 TRBJ2-6 TRBV10-3 18 - CAIAGQGLRVSGANVLTF TGTGCCATCGCGGGACAGGGTCTCCGAGTCTCTGGGGCCAACGTCCTGACTTTC
TRBD1 TRBJ2-5 TRBV4-3 15 - CASSQGQGEGETQYF TGCGCCAGCAGCCAAGGACAGGGAGAGGGGGAGACCCAGTACTTC
TRBD1 TRBJ1-4 TRBV19 15 - CASRSGGTVNEKLFF TGTGCCAGTAGGAGCGGCGGGACAGTTAATGAAAAACTGTTTTTT
- TRBJ2-4 TRBV11-2 17 - CASSFHSSILAKNIQYF TGTGCCAGCAGCTTTCATAGCAGTATCCTAGCCAAAAACATTCAGTACTTC
TRBD1 TRBJ2-3 TRBV5-1 15 few CASNPGQGETDTQYF TGCGCCAGCAACCCTGGACAGGGGGAGACAGATACGCAGTATTTT
- TRBJ2-2 TRBV5-1 15 - CASSLAVQDPGELFF TGCGCCAGCAGCTTGGCGGTACAGGATCCCGGGGAGCTGTTTTTT
TRBD2 TRBJ2-7 TRBV9 14 - CASSGGGRGYEQYF TGTGCCAGCAGCGGCGGGGGGAGGGGCTACGAGCAGTACTTC
- TRBJ1-2 TRBV4-2 16 - CASSQDTGDFNYGYTF TGTGCCAGCAGCCAAGATACGGGAGACTTTAACTATGGCTACACCTTC
- TRBJ1-2 TRBV18 14 few CASSPRPGNYGYTF TGTGCCAGCTCCCCCCGTCCCGGGAATTATGGCTACACCTTC
- TRBJ2-3 TRBV27 15 - CASSSLGGAADTQYF TGTGCCAGCAGTTCCTTAGGAGGGGCTGCAGATACGCAGTATTTT
- TRBJ1-5 TRBV18 16 - CASSPAVMGRGQPQHF TGTGCCAGCTCCCCAGCCGTGATGGGCCGGGGTCAGCCCCAGCATTTT
- TRBJ2-5 TRBV5-1 16 - CASSLGLYRIQETQYF TGCGCCAGCAGCTTGGGACTTTACAGGATACAAGAGACCCAGTACTTC
TRBD1 TRBJ1-1 TRBV5-1 16 - CASSLALGQMNTEAFF TGCGCCAGCAGCTTGGCGTTGGGACAGATGAACACTGAAGCTTTCTTT